A single sample gave rise to the 19 T cell receptor beta chains below, sequenced in a study of T cell responses to AZD1222 COVID-19 vaccine. This table comes from immunoSEQ multiplex PCR, and its TCRdb copy is limited to in-frame clones, with some not included. The sample comprises more than 20,000 clones, roughly 91% of which are singletons, and 30% to 40% rests with the top ten. The material sequenced was peripheral blood, taken 28 days after the second AZD1222 dose. Receptor source: an adult who received the AZD1222 COVID-19 vaccine.

The rearrangement links TRBV7-9 to TRBJ2-7; D perhaps matches TRBD2 (5 bases). V was pared by 0 bases and J by 3 bases, with 6 bases between. Germline V gene data show CDR1 as SEHNR and CDR2 as FQNEAQ (reference sequence). This CDR3 is 13 amino acids long. CDR3 sequence: CASSLAGVYEQYF. For the CDR3, the DNA is TGTGCCAGCAGCTTAGCGGGAGTCTACGAGCAGTACTTC.

The rearrangement joins TRBV24-1 to TRBJ2-5; D possibly corresponds to TRBD2 (5 bases). The CDR3 spans 14 residues. The germline V gene encodes CDR1 KGHDR and CDR2 SFDVKD. Deletions cut 0 bases from V and 5 bases from J, with 9 bases between. CDR3 protein: CATSDLMGGETQYF. CDR3 in DNA: TGTGCCACCAGTGATTTGATGGGCGGGGAGACCCAGTACTTC.

The chain uses TRBV28 and TRBJ2-7; D might be TRBD1 (6 bases). The V end lost 3 bases, the J end lost 3 bases, and 18 bases lay between the germline ends. CDR1 is MDHEN and CDR2 is SYDVKM in the germline V gene. This CDR3 has 16 amino acids. CDR3 nucleotide sequence: TGTGCCAGCAGTTTTACCCTAGGACAGCTTAACTACGAGCAGTACTTC. Amino acid sequence: CASSFTLGQLNYEQYF.

The chain is built from TRBV2 and TRBJ2-7; D might be TRBD2 (6 bases). Between the trimmed V and J ends, which lost 5 bases and 0 bases, there was a span of 8 bases. CDR1 and CDR2 (germline): SNHLY, FYNNEI. This CDR3 contains 13 residues. CDR3 DNA sequence: TGTGCCAGCAGTCCGGGAGTCTCCTACGAGCAGTACTTC. Its translation: CASSPGVSYEQYF.

V and J are TRBV15 and TRBJ2-3; D is uncertain. Between the trimmed V and J ends, which lost 1 base and 4 bases, there was a span of 3 bases. Per germline, CDR1 LNHNV and CDR2 YYDKDF (reference sequence). The CDR3 covers 12 residues. In nucleotides, the CDR3 is TGTGCCACCAGCAGAGGCCCAGATACGCAGTATTTT. Translated, it gives CATSRGPDTQYF. Complete variable domain (other parts from reference TRBV15 and TRBJ2-3): DAMVIQNPRYQVTQFGKPVTLSCSQTLNHNVMYWYQQKSSQAPKLLFHYYDKDFNNEADTPDNFQSRRPNTSFCFLDIRSPGLGDTAMYLCATSRGPDTQYFGPGTRLTVL.

The V call is TRBV3-1 (or the pseudogene TRBV3-2), the J call TRBJ2-1; 7 nucleotides line up with TRBD2. J gave up 9 bases and V 6 bases, and 14 bases lay outside the gene matches. Germline loops: CDR1 LGHDT, CDR2 YNNKEL (reference sequence). CDR3 length: 15 amino acids. CDR3 sequence (DNA): TGTGCCAGCAGTCCTTGGACTAGATCTGAGGGTGAGCAGTTCTTC. Protein sequence: CASSPWTRSEGEQFF.

CDR3 nucleotides: TGTGCCAGCAGCTTAGGGACGGTGGGCGCCAATCAGCCCCAGCATTTT. Translation gives CASSLGTVGANQPQHF. The chain joins TRBV7-9 to TRBJ1-5; D remains unclear. The CDR3 sequence is 16 residues long. Germline V lookup: CDR1 SEHNR, CDR2 FQNEAQ (reference sequence). V shed 1 base and J shed 3 bases, with 13 bases lying between them.

V gene TRBV24-1 combines with J gene TRBJ2-7; the D is unclear. CDR3 size: 11 residues. The V end was cut by 1 base, the J end by 6 bases, with 3 bases between. Germline V gives CDR1 KGHDR, CDR2 SFDVKD. CDR3 protein: CATSDFSEQYF. The CDR3 coding sequence is TGTGCCACCAGTGATTTTAGCGAGCAGTACTTC.

This sequence joins TRBV15 and TRBJ2-2, with 16 bases matching TRBD2. Germline CDR1 LNHNV, CDR2 YYDKDF (reference sequence). The CDR3 covers 20 residues. After removal of 0 bases from V and 4 bases from J, the junction contained 8 bases not matched to a gene. CDR3 region: CATSRERTGLAGGPTGELFF. Here the CDR3 DNA reads TGTGCCACCAGCAGAGAAAGAACGGGACTAGCGGGAGGGCCCACCGGGGAGCTGTTTTTT.

This clone was detected a few times. This chain uses TRBV24-1 with TRBJ2-2; D unresolved. Per the germline V gene, CDR1 is KGHDR and CDR2 is SFDVKD. V was trimmed by 9 bases and J by 0 bases, leaving 7 bases between them. The CDR3 totals 13 residues. For the CDR3, the DNA is TGTGCCACCGGCCCAGCGAACACCGGGGAGCTGTTTTTT. Translated: CATGPANTGELFF.

This chain connects TRBV11-3 to TRBJ2-1; the D gene could be TRBD1 or TRBD2 (5 bases each). The CDR3 loop spans 14 amino acids. V gave up 4 bases and J gave up 2 bases, with 9 bases separating them. Germline CDR1 is SGHNT and CDR2 is YENEEA. The CDR3 sequence is CASSSGPAYNEQFF. The CDR3 nucleotides read TGTGCCAGCAGCTCGGGACCAGCCTACAATGAGCAGTTCTTC.

The sample holds a few counts of this clone. The chain carries TRBV30 and TRBJ1-1; possibly TRBD1 for D (5 bases). Germline V gene lookup returns CDR1 GTSNPN and CDR2 SVGIG (reference sequence). The CDR3 spans 13 residues. Trimming took 5 bases from V and 1 from J, leaving 11 bases between them. As DNA, the CDR3 is TGTGCCTGGGGGGCCAGAGAGAACACTGAAGCTTTCTTT. It codes for CAWGARENTEAFF.

This chain joins TRBV19 and TRBJ1-5; TRBD1 matches at 7 bases. This CDR3 is built from 14 residues. Germline V gene sequence: CDR1 LNHDA, CDR2 SQIVND (reference sequence). The V gene end was trimmed by 4 bases and the J gene end by 9 bases; junction bases not matched to a gene: 9. CDR3 in amino acids: CASSRGQDMRPQHF. The CDR3 nucleotides are TGTGCCAGTAGTAGAGGACAGGATATGCGGCCCCAGCATTTT.

This rearrangement joins TRBV7-2 to TRBJ2-2, with 8 bases identical to TRBD2. The CDR3 contains 15 residues. Per the germline V gene, CDR1 is SGHTA and CDR2 is FQGNSA. The J segment lost 5 bases and the V segment lost 1 base, leaving 3 bases of the junction unmatched. The CDR3 DNA follows: TGTGCCAGCAGCTTAGTTGCGGGAGGTACCGGGGAGCTGTTTTTT. It encodes CASSLVAGGTGELFF.

This chain links TRBV2 with TRBJ2-1, with D hard to call. V lost 7 bases and J 3 bases, leaving 10 bases between the germline ends. The CDR3 is made up of 13 amino acids. CDR1 and CDR2 from the germline V gene are SNHLY and FYNNEI. The CDR3 DNA sequence: TGTGCCAGCAAAACAGAGAACTACAATGAGCAGTTCTTC. Translated, it gives CASKTENYNEQFF.

As concerns this clone: Different DNA sequences within this sample yield the same CDR3. The chain couples TRBV9 to TRBJ1-4, with 7 bases aligning to TRBD1. CDR1 SGDLS and CDR2 YYNGEE come from the germline V gene. Losses at the gene ends were 1 base for V and 3 bases for J; bases not matched to a gene: 0. This CDR3 comprises 14 residues. The CDR3 sequence: CASSVTGANEKLFF. The CDR3, as DNA: TGTGCCAGCAGCGTAACAGGGGCTAATGAAAAACTGTTTTTT.

The chain combines TRBV27 with TRBJ1-1; 8 bases are shared with TRBD1. The CDR3 is 13 residues long. V lost 5 bases and J lost 4; bases outside the gene matches: 3. Germline CDR1 reads MNHEY; CDR2 reads SMNVEV (reference sequence). CDR3: CASSVDRVTEAFF. CDR3 bases: TGTGCCAGCAGTGTGGACAGGGTCACTGAAGCTTTCTTT.

V usage is TRBV4-1 and J usage is TRBJ2-1; D possibly uses TRBD1 or TRBD2 (5 bases each). The V gene lost 1 base and the J gene lost 9 bases, with 10 bases spanning the gap. In germline, CDR1 is MGHRA, CDR2 YSYEKL. The CDR3 totals 13 residues. The CDR3 reads CASSQAGTTEQFF. DNA for the CDR3: TGCGCCAGCAGCCAAGCGGGGACGACTGAGCAGTTCTTC.

This chain uses TRBV7-3 with TRBJ2-1, with TRBD2 identical over 12 bases. The CDR3 is 15 residues long. Trimming cost V 4 bases and J 4 bases; bases outside gene matches: 2. CDR1 is SGHTA and CDR2 is FQGTGA in the germline V gene. In DNA, the CDR3 is TGTGCCAGCAGCTCACTAGCGGGAGGATACAATGAGCAGTTCTTC. Translated, it gives CASSSLAGGYNEQFF. The full variable domain, its missing parts supplied by reference TRBV7-3 and TRBJ2-1, is GAGVSQTPSNKVTEKGKYVELRCDPISGHTALYWYRQSLGQGPEFLIYFQGTGAADDSGLPNDRFFAVRPEGSVSTLKIQRTERGDSAVYLCASSSLAGGYNEQFFGPGTRLTVL.